This T cell receptor (beta chain) came from a study of immune characterization of retroperitoneal liposarcoma (dated by TCRdb to about 2019). Comments on this clonotype: This receptor's antigen is unknown. One base away there is no much larger clone; base qualities are not given.

Library preparation used PCR. This sample was sequenced with a NextSeq 500. The raw public data were reprocessed by TCRdb itself: fastp quality trimming at Q25, MiXCR clonotype calling, in-frame beta chains only. A single entry per CDR3 protein holds the most common genes and DNA from its merged rows. The sample table contains more than 9,000 distinct CDR3 sequences; only one count was recorded for roughly 26% of them. The biggest ten clones account for roughly 19% of the sample. This receptor was obtained from a male donor with retroperitoneal liposarcoma. Sequenced sample: blood.

In nucleotides, the sequence is TGTGCCAGCAGCTTAGTGGGACTAGCGGGGGGGCCGGTAGATACGCAGTATTTT. The encoded protein is CASSLVGLAGGPVDTQYF. The chain is made from TRBV7-2 and TRBJ2-3; a stretch of 16 junction bases matches TRBD2. CDR1 and CDR2, per the germline V gene, are SGHTA and FQGNSA. V has 1 base trimmed and J has 5 bases trimmed; junction bases matching no gene number 6. Including the terminal cysteine and phenylalanine, the CDR3 comprises 18 residues. Only CDR3 DNA remains: 54 bases, in frame from the first base. With all but the CDR3 taken from the reference TRBV7-2 and TRBJ2-3 genes, the full variable domain is: GAGVSQSPSNKVTEKGKDVELRCDPISGHTALYWYRQSLGQGLEFLIYFQGNSAPDKSGLPSDRFSAERTGGSVSTLTIQRTQQEDSAVYLCASSLVGLAGGPVDTQYFGPGTRLTVL.